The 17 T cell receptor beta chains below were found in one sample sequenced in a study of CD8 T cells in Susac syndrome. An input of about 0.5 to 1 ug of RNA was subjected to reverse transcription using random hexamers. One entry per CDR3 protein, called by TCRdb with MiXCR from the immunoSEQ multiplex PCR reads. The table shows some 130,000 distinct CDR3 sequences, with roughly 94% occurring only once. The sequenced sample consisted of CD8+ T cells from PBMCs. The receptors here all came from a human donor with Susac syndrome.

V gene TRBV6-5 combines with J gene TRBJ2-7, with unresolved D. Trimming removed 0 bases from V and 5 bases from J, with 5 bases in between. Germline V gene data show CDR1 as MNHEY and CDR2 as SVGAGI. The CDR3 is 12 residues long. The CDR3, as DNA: TGTGCCAGCAGTTACTCTTCGGACGAGCAGTACTTC. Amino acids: CASSYSSDEQYF.

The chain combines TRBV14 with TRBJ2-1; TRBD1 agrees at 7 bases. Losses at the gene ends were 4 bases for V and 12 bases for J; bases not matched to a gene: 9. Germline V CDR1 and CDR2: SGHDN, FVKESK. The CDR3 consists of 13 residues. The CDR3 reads CASSLTGSDSQFF. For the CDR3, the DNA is TGTGCCAGCAGCCTGACAGGGTCAGATTCGCAGTTCTTC.

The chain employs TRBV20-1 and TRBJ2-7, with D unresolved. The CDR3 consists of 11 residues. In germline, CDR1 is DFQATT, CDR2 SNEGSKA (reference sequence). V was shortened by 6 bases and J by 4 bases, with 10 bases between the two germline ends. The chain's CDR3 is CSAPLGYEQYF. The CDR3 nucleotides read TGCAGTGCCCCCCTGGGGTACGAGCAGTACTTC.

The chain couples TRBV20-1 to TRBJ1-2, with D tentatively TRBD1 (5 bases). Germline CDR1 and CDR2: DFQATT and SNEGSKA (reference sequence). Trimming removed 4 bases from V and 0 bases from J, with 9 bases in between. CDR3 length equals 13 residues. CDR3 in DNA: TGCAGTGCTAAGGACACTTCTAACTATGGCTACACCTTC. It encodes CSAKDTSNYGYTF.

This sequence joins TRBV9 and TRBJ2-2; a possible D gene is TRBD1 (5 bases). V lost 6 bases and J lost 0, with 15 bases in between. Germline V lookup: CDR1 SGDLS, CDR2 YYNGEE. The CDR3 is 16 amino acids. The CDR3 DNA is TGTGCCAGCACTCCCCTAGGGGTGGCGAACACCGGGGAGCTGTTTTTT. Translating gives CASTPLGVANTGELFF.

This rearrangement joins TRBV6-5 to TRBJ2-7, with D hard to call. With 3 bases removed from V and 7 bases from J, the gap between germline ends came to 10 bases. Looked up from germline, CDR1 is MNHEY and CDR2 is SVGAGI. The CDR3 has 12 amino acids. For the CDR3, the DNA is TGTGCCAGCAGTTATTCCCAAGGGGAGCAGTACTTC. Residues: CASSYSQGEQYF.

The CDR3 bases are TGTGCTAGTGGACATAGTGACAGTGCAAATAACTATGGCTACACCTTC. Amino acids: CASGHSDSANNYGYTF. V usage is TRBV12-5 and J usage is TRBJ1-2; the D gene is possibly TRBD1 (5 bases). Germline V gives CDR1 LGHNT, CDR2 FRNRAP. V lost 6 bases and J 1 base, leaving 18 bases between the germline ends. The CDR3 has 16 amino acids. Combining the CDR3 with reference TRBV12-5 and TRBJ1-2 gives the whole variable domain DARVTQTPRHKVTEMGQEVTMRCQPILGHNTVFWYRQTMMQGLELLAYFRNRAPLDDSGMPKDRFSAEMPDATLATLKIQPSEPRDSAVYFCASGHSDSANNYGYTFGSGTRLTVV.

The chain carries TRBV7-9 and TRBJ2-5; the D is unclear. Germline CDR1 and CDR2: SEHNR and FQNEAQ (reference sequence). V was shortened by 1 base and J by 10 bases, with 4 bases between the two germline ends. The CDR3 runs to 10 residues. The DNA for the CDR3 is TGTGCCAGCAGCTTAGATTTCCAGTACTTC. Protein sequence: CASSLDFQYF. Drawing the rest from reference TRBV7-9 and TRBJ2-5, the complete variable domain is DTGVSQNPRHKITKRGQNVTFRCDPISEHNRLYWYRQTLGQGPEFLTYFQNEAQLEKSRLLSDRFSAERPKGSFSTLEIQRTEQGDSAMYLCASSLDFQYFGPGTRLLVL.

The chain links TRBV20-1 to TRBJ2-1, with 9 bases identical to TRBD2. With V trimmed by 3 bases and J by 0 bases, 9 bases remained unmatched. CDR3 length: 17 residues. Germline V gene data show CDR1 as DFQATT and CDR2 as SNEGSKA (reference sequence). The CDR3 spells CSARDSSGASSYNEQFF. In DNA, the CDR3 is TGCAGTGCTAGGGACTCTAGCGGGGCTAGCTCCTACAATGAGCAGTTCTTC.

The CDR3 sequence: CASSFLAALGNEQFF. In nucleotides, the CDR3 is TGTGCCAGCAGCTTCCTAGCGGCTCTGGGGAATGAGCAGTTCTTC. The rearrangement links TRBV5-4 to TRBJ2-1, with TRBD2 identical over 7 bases. The CDR3 covers 15 residues. V trimming: 2 bases; J trimming: 7 bases; junction bases outside the gene matches: 9. Germline values: CDR1 SGHNT, CDR2 YYREEE (reference sequence).

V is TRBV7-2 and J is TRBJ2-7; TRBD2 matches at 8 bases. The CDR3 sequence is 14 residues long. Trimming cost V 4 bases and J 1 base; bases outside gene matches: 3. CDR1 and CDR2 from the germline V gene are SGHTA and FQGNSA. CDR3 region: CASSSSGRSYEQYF. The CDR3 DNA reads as TGTGCCAGCAGCTCCAGCGGGAGATCCTACGAGCAGTACTTC.

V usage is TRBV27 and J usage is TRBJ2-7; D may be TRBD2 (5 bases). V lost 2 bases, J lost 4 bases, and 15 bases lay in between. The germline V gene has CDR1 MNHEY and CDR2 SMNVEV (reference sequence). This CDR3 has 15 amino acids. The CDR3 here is CASSLRGGQLYEQYF. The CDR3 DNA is TGTGCCAGCAGTTTACGAGGAGGTCAGCTATACGAGCAGTACTTC.

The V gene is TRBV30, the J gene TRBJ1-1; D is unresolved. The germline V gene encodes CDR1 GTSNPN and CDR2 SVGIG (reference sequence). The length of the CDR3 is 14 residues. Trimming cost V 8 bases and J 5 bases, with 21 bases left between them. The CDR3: CAQLPAAYRTEAFF. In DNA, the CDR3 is TGTGCCCAACTACCCGCCGCTTATCGGACTGAAGCTTTCTTT.

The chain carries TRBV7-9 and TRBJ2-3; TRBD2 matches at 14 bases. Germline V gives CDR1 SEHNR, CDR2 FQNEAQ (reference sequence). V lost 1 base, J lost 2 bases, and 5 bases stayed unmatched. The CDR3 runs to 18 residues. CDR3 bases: TGTGCCAGCAGCTTAGGACTAGCGGGAGGGCGTACCACAGATACGCAGTATTTT. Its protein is CASSLGLAGGRTTDTQYF. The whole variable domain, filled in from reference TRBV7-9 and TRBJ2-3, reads DTGVSQNPRHKITKRGQNVTFRCDPISEHNRLYWYRQTLGQGPEFLTYFQNEAQLEKSRLLSDRFSAERPKGSFSTLEIQRTEQGDSAMYLCASSLGLAGGRTTDTQYFGPGTRLTVL.

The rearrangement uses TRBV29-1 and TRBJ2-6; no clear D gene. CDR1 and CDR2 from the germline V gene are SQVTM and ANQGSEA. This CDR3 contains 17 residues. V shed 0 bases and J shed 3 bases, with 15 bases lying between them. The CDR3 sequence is CSVEDPNNPNGANVLTF. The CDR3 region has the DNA TGCAGCGTTGAAGACCCCAATAACCCCAATGGGGCCAACGTCCTGACTTTC.

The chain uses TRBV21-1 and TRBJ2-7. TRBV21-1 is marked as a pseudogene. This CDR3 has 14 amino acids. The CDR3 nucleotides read TGTGCCAGCAGCAATTCGCTTTACTCCTACGAGCAGTACTTC. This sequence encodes CASSNSLYSYEQYF.

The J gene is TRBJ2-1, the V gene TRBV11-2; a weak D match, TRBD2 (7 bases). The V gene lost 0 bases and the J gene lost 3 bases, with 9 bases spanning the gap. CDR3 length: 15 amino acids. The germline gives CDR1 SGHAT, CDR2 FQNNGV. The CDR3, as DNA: TGTGCCAGCAGCTTAGAGGGGGGGCTCTACAATGAGCAGTTCTTC. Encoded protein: CASSLEGGLYNEQFF. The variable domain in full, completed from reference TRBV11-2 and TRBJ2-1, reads EAGVAQSPRYKIIEKRQSVAFWCNPISGHATLYWYQQILGQGPKLLIQFQNNGVVDDSQLPKDRFSAERLKGVDSTLKIQPAKLEDSAVYLCASSLEGGLYNEQFFGPGTRLTVL.